One sample yielded the 30 T cell receptor beta chains listed below, sequenced in a study of vaccination effects on CD4 cells after COVID-19. Clones were read by immunoSEQ multiplex PCR, and TCRdb kept only the in-frame ones, dropping some. Of tens of thousands of clones listed, approximately 70% are singletons. Their specific antigens are unknown. ViraFEST used viral peptide pools to expand antigen-specific CD4+ T cells before sequencing. The authors isolated CD4+ T cells after about eleven days of culture. A PCR test confirmed that the person had SARS-CoV-2 infection between March and December 2020. The sequencing here drew on CD4+ T cells from PBMCs cultured with a peptide pool, taken before COVID-19 vaccination. The receptors stem from a human donor who had a prior SARS-CoV-2 infection.

The V call is TRBV7-8, the J call TRBJ2-1, with 7 nucleotides matching TRBD2. The CDR3 loop spans 16 amino acids. The germline gives CDR1 SGHVS, CDR2 FQNEAQ. V lost 5 bases to trimming and J lost 3 bases; unmatched junction nucleotides: 10. The CDR3 region has the DNA TGTGCCAGCAGCCCCCCGGGGGGACTCTACTACAATGAGCAGTTCTTC. Protein: CASSPPGGLYYNEQFF.

The chain is built from TRBV18 and TRBJ2-5, with 8 positions matching TRBD1. Per germline, CDR1 KGHSH and CDR2 LQKENI. The CDR3 spans 13 residues. Trimming took 2 bases from V and 5 from J; bases not matched to a gene: 1. CDR3 sequence (DNA): TGTGCCAGCTCACCAAGGACAGGGGAGACCCAGTACTTC. Protein product: CASSPRTGETQYF.

The CDR3 nucleotides read TGTGCCAGCAGTGTACCCGGGACTAGCGGGAGCTACGAGCAGTACTTC. This codes for CASSVPGTSGSYEQYF. This sequence joins TRBV28 and TRBJ2-7; 14 nucleotides agree with TRBD2. The CDR3 totals 16 residues. J gave up 3 bases and V 5 bases, and 6 bases lay outside the gene matches. Germline V lookup: CDR1 MDHEN, CDR2 SYDVKM.

The chain employs TRBV4-3 and TRBJ1-2, with 9 bases matching TRBD1. Trimming removed 0 bases from V and 5 bases from J; junction bases left unmatched: 7. The CDR3 consists of 16 residues. Germline values: CDR1 LGHNA, CDR2 YSLEER. CDR3 coding DNA: TGCGCCAGCAGCCAAGATCTTCCCGGGACAGGGTATGGCTACACCTTC. Amino acid sequence: CASSQDLPGTGYGYTF.

The rearrangement joins TRBV12-3 or TRBV12-4 to TRBJ2-7; possibly TRBD1 for D (7 bases). The CDR3 has 13 amino acids. V lost 4 bases to trimming and J lost 4 bases, with 11 bases between them. CDR3: CASSSQGGYEQYF. The CDR3 bases are TGTGCCAGCAGTTCCCAGGGGGGATACGAGCAGTACTTC.

This clone came up a few times. The rearrangement links TRBV7-9 to TRBJ1-2; D not certain. From germline, CDR1 is SEHNR and CDR2 FQNEAQ (reference sequence). Trimming took 10 bases from V and 6 from J, leaving 6 bases between them. This CDR3 comprises 9 residues. The chain's CDR3 is CATGHGYTF. CDR3 coding DNA: TGTGCCACAGGCCATGGCTACACCTTC.

J is TRBJ2-7 and V is TRBV11-2; D is tentatively TRBD1 or TRBD2 (5 bases each). This CDR3 is 14 amino acids long. Deletions cut 6 bases from V and 4 bases from J, with 16 bases between. Germline lookup yields CDR1 SGHAT and CDR2 FQNNGV. This CDR3 reads CASSNRDRQYEQYF. The CDR3 DNA reads TGTGCCAGCAGTAACCGGGACCGCCAGTACGAGCAGTACTTC.

The chain uses TRBV12-5 and TRBJ2-3; 8 bases line up with TRBD2. The V gene end was trimmed by 8 bases and the J gene end by 2 bases; junction bases not matched to a gene: 3. The CDR3 runs to 13 residues. Germline loops: CDR1 LGHNT, CDR2 FRNRAP. The CDR3 reads CASRGGATDTQYF. The DNA for the CDR3 is TGTGCTAGTCGGGGGGGGGCCACAGATACGCAGTATTTT. Looking up the rest from reference TRBV12-5 and TRBJ2-3 gives the full variable domain: DARVTQTPRHKVTEMGQEVTMRCQPILGHNTVFWYRQTMMQGLELLAYFRNRAPLDDSGMPKDRFSAEMPDATLATLKIQPSEPRDSAVYFCASRGGATDTQYFGPGTRLTVL.

The sample holds a few counts of this clone. The gene calls are TRBV27 and TRBJ1-1, with 8 positions matching TRBD1. Germline trimming cut 4 bases from V and 10 bases from J; bases unmatched to any gene: 11. The CDR3 has 14 residues. The germline V gene encodes CDR1 MNHEY and CDR2 SMNVEV (reference sequence). The CDR3 here is CASSSSTGAGRAFF. The CDR3 DNA follows: TGTGCCAGCAGTTCCTCGACAGGGGCGGGGAGAGCTTTCTTT.

V is TRBV3-1 (or the pseudogene TRBV3-2) and J is TRBJ1-3; 7 nucleotides agree with TRBD1. The J segment lost 1 base and the V segment lost 3 bases, leaving 6 bases of the junction unmatched. The CDR3 is 16 residues long. Per the germline V gene, CDR1 is LGHDT and CDR2 is YNNKEL (reference sequence). The CDR3 DNA is TGTGCCAGCAGCCAGAACCTACAGGGGTCTGGAAACACCATATATTTT. This codes for CASSQNLQGSGNTIYF.

V gene TRBV5-1 combines with J gene TRBJ1-2; D uncertain. This CDR3 spans 13 amino acids. The germline CDR1 and CDR2 sequences are SGHRS and YFSETQ. The V gene lost 2 bases and the J gene lost 6 bases, with 11 bases spanning the gap. As DNA, the CDR3 is TGCGCCAGCAGCTTAACGATGTTCAATGGCTACACCTTC. Translation: CASSLTMFNGYTF.

This clone was recorded a few times. This chain joins TRBV21-1 and TRBJ1-1; the DNA was not compared with TRBD1, the D call given in the table. TRBV21-1 is a documented pseudogene. The CDR3 is 12 amino acids. The CDR3 sequence: CASSKQNTEAFF. For the CDR3, the DNA is TGTGCCAGCAGCAAACAGAACACTGAAGCTTTCTTT.

V and J are TRBV3-1 (or the pseudogene TRBV3-2) and TRBJ1-4, with no clear D. The CDR3 has 14 residues. Trimming cost V 2 bases and J 5 bases, with 9 bases left between them. The V gene's germline CDR1 is LGHDT and CDR2 YNNKEL (reference sequence). The CDR3 spells CASSQMAENEKLFF. As DNA, the CDR3 is TGTGCCAGCAGCCAAATGGCGGAGAATGAAAAACTGTTTTTT.

The chain combines TRBV5-1 with TRBJ2-1; possibly TRBD1 for D (6 bases). V was pared by 5 bases and J by 2 bases, with 11 bases between. Germline assignment: CDR1 SGHRS and CDR2 YFSETQ. The CDR3 consists of 14 residues. CDR3 bases: TGCGCCAGCAGTCCACAGGGCGCCTACAATGAGCAGTTCTTC. Its translation is CASSPQGAYNEQFF.

V gene TRBV5-1 combines with J gene TRBJ2-2, with a tentative D call TRBD2 (5 bases). V was cut by 0 bases and J by 6 bases, with 18 bases left in between. Germline V CDR1 and CDR2: SGHRS, YFSETQ. CDR3 size: 17 residues. The CDR3, as DNA: TGCGCCAGCAGCTTGGCCGTTTTAGGTGGGAGTGCCGGGGAGCTGTTTTTT. Its translation: CASSLAVLGGSAGELFF.

The rearrangement joins TRBV19 to TRBJ2-7; D not certain. The CDR3 is made up of 14 amino acids. Germline V gene data show CDR1 as LNHDA and CDR2 as SQIVND (reference sequence). V lost 1 base to trimming and J lost 3 bases, with 10 bases between them. The CDR3 is CASSIGGYDYEQYF. The CDR3 DNA sequence: TGTGCCAGTAGTATAGGCGGTTATGACTACGAGCAGTACTTC.

This clone was seen once. This sequence joins TRBV11-2 and TRBJ2-3; D is possibly TRBD2 (5 bases). The V gene lost 5 bases and the J gene lost 1 base, with 19 bases spanning the gap. The length of the CDR3 is 17 residues. CDR1 SGHAT and CDR2 FQNNGV come from the germline V gene. CDR3 sequence: CASSRPDFPHGTDTQYF. The CDR3 DNA is TGTGCCAGCAGCAGGCCGGACTTCCCACATGGCACAGATACGCAGTATTTT.

The V call is TRBV24-1, the J call TRBJ2-1; TRBD1 matches 7 bases. With 4 bases clipped from V and 4 bases from J, the junction kept 3 bases outside the gene matches. This CDR3 contains 14 residues. Looked up from germline, CDR1 is KGHDR and CDR2 is SFDVKD. The CDR3 nucleotides are TGTGCCACCAGTGAACCGACAGGGTACAATGAGCAGTTCTTC. Translation gives CATSEPTGYNEQFF.

The chain joins TRBV28 to TRBJ2-7; D gene uncertain. The CDR3 has 12 amino acids. V dropped 5 bases and J dropped 4 bases, with 9 bases sitting between them. The germline gives CDR1 MDHEN, CDR2 SYDVKM. The CDR3 sequence: CASSPDPYEQYF. DNA of the CDR3: TGTGCCAGCAGTCCAGACCCTTACGAGCAGTACTTC.

This chain links TRBV5-3 with TRBJ1-2; no definite D call. TRBV5-3 is reported as an ORF; its role is uncertain. CDR3 size: 13 residues. V was cut by 1 base and J by 6 bases, with 10 bases left in between. CDR3 in amino acids: CARSLWGRNGYTF. The CDR3, as DNA: TGTGCCAGAAGCTTGTGGGGTCGGAATGGCTACACCTTC.

V and J are TRBV6-5 and TRBJ1-2, with D perhaps TRBD1 (5 bases). Germline CDR1 MNHEY, CDR2 SVGAGI. V was pared by 7 bases and J by 6 bases, with 21 bases between. The CDR3 spans 15 residues. CDR3 amino acids: CASTKGRGIVDGYTF. The CDR3 DNA reads as TGTGCCAGCACCAAGGGCCGGGGGATTGTGGATGGCTACACCTTC.

The V call is TRBV18, the J call TRBJ1-5; TRBD1 agrees at 9 bases. V shed 4 bases and J 7 bases; nucleotides not matched to a gene: 5. Per germline, CDR1 KGHSH and CDR2 LQKENI. The CDR3 runs to 14 residues. The CDR3 nucleotides read TGTGCCAGCTCACAACAGGGGGCCGAGCAGCCCCAGCATTTT. It encodes CASSQQGAEQPQHF.

The CDR3 nucleotides read TGTGCCACCAGTGGGCAAGCTAGCACAGATACGCAGTATTTT. Amino acid sequence: CATSGQASTDTQYF. The genes are TRBV24-1 and TRBJ2-3; D unresolved. CDR3 length equals 14 residues. CDR1 and CDR2 from the germline V gene are KGHDR and SFDVKD. Trimming removed 5 bases from V and 0 bases from J, with 8 bases in between.

The chain recombines TRBV11-2 with TRBJ1-2; possibly TRBD1 for D (6 bases). The CDR3 runs 13 residues. Between the trimmed V and J ends, which lost 3 bases and 5 bases, there was a span of 10 bases. Germline CDR1 SGHAT, CDR2 FQNNGV. The CDR3: CASSLLTGYGYTF. DNA of the CDR3: TGTGCCAGCAGCTTGCTCACAGGGTATGGCTACACCTTC.

This chain connects TRBV30 to TRBJ2-5; the D is unclear. Looked up from germline, CDR1 is GTSNPN and CDR2 is SVGIG (reference sequence). The CDR3 totals 14 residues. Trimming removed 5 bases from V and 5 bases from J, with 18 bases in between. The CDR3 bases are TGTGCCTGGCATGAAGGCTGGGTGGGGGAGACCCAGTACTTC. Translating it yields CAWHEGWVGETQYF.

The CDR3, as DNA: TGTGCCAGCAGTCAGCAGGGGGGAAACACCATATATTTT. Protein sequence: CASSQQGGNTIYF. The rearrangement links TRBV12-3 or TRBV12-4 to TRBJ1-3, with D possibly TRBD1 on 6 matching bases. This CDR3 spans 13 amino acids. V was cut by 5 bases and J by 4 bases, with 9 bases left in between.

V and J are TRBV9 and TRBJ2-1; 8 bases agree with TRBD2. With V trimmed by 3 bases and J by 3 bases, 5 bases remained unmatched. This CDR3 spans 15 amino acids. Germline-derived CDR1 and CDR2 are SGDLS and YYNGEE. CDR3 in amino acids: CASSGSGGHYNEQFF. The DNA of the CDR3 is TGTGCCAGCAGCGGAAGCGGGGGCCACTACAATGAGCAGTTCTTC. Looking up the rest from reference TRBV9 and TRBJ2-1 gives the full variable domain: DSGVTQTPKHLITATGQRVTLRCSPRSGDLSVYWYQQSLDQGLQFLIQYYNGEERAKGNILERFSAQQFPDLHSELNLSSLELGDSALYFCASSGSGGHYNEQFFGPGTRLTVL.

This clone was detected only once. This sequence joins TRBV7-2 and TRBJ2-7, with D perhaps TRBD2 (7 bases). Germline V lookup: CDR1 SGHTA, CDR2 FQGNSA. The CDR3 consists of 14 residues. V was shortened by 5 bases and J by 3 bases, with 14 bases between the two germline ends. CDR3 loop: CASSNNRGGYEQYF. The CDR3 DNA sequence: TGTGCCAGCAGCAATAATAGGGGGGGCTACGAGCAGTACTTC.

In DNA, the CDR3 is TGTGCCAGCAGCTTGGCCTTTCAGGGGGCCAACACCGGGGAGCTGTTTTTT. Its translation: CASSLAFQGANTGELFF. The chain combines TRBV5-8 with TRBJ2-2; 8 bases agree with TRBD1. The germline CDR1 and CDR2 sequences are SGHTS and YDEGEE. V lost 0 bases and J lost 2; bases outside the gene matches: 6. This CDR3 contains 17 residues. The entire variable domain, with the rest obtained from reference TRBV5-8 and TRBJ2-2, is as follows: EAGVTQSPTHLIKTRGQQATLRCSPISGHTSVYWYQQALGLGLQFLLWYDEGEERNRGNFPPRFSGRQFPNYSSELNVNALELEDSALYLCASSLAFQGANTGELFFGEGSRLTVL.

The rearrangement joins TRBV10-3 to TRBJ1-2; D gene ambiguous. CDR3 length: 14 residues. The V and J ends lost 2 bases and 3 bases respectively, with 10 bases between them. Germline CDR1 is ENHRY and CDR2 is SYGVKD. CDR3 nucleotide sequence: TGTGCCATCAGTGAGGCCGCCGGGGACTATGGCTACACCTTC. Its translation is CAISEAAGDYGYTF.